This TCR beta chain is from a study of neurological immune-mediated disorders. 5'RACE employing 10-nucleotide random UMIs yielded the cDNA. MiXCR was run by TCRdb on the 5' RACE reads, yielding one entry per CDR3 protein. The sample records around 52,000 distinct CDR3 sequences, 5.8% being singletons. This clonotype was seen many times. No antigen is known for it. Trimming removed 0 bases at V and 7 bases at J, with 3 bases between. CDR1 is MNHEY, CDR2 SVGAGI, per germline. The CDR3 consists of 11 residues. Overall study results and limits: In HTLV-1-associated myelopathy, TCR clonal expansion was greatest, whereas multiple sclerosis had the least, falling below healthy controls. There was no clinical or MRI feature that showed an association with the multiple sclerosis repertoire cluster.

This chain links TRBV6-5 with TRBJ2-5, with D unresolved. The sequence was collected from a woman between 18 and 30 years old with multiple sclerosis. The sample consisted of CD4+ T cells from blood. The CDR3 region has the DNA TGTGCCAGCAGTTACTCGAGGACCCAGTACTTC. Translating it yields CASSYSRTQYF.